The sequence of this T cell receptor beta chain was determined in a study of blood T cell repertoires in COVID-19 (TCRdb year 2020). Study-wide context: Samples covering the acute and convalescent phases of COVID-19 were provided by collaborators in the United States, Italy and Spain. Where available, HLA class I and class II types were obtained from metadata supplied by the sample provider rather than from assay-based typing. The sample metadata nearly always contained a de-identified subject ID, COVID-19 status, age in years and sex. Deeply sampled blood TCRbeta repertoires from subjects exposed to, actively infected with, or recovered from COVID-19 were included in the dataset. The repertoires were released in a freely available public database intended as a resource for research on the immune response to SARS-CoV-2. The prospective study material was composed of cDNA or gDNA derived from T cells, B-cell-depleted T cells, or PBMCs. Samples were obtained from the ongoing ImmuneRACE study (first 160 participants) and from 1,200 or so subjects provided by 6 global collaborators.

A second Seattle source provided samples from volunteer blood donors who had recovered from COVID-19. Each collaborating institution followed its own protocols to collect whole blood in K2EDTA tubes. For TCRbeta analysis, collaborators shipped samples as frozen whole blood, isolated PBMCs, or DNA extracted from either of those sample types. TCRbeta CDR3 regions were amplified from genomic DNA using the immunoSEQ Assay, a bias-controlled multiplex PCR. For the original study's pipeline: Within the assay, amplification of reference gene primers was used to estimate how many nucleated cells each sample contained. To quantify the absolute abundance of each unique TCRbeta CDR3 rearrangement, sequence reads were collapsed and filtered. Productive Simpson clonality was computed per sample as the square root of Simpson's diversity index over productive rearrangements. TCRdb obtained this table from immuneACCESS and retained in-frame rearrangements with V and J assigned. These tables miss some clones; where compared with another copy, unresolved V genes account for less than half of the shortfall, and the remainder is unexplained. From that table come the V and J calls and clone size; the DNA was used to work out D and trimming. The sample includes 130,000 to 150,000 clones, with around 87% observed a single time. Roughly two fifths of the sample is held by the ten biggest clonotypes.

The CDR3 spans 15 residues, from the cysteine through the phenylalanine. The sequence is cut down to CDR3 DNA, 45 bases in frame from base 1. V drops 4 bases and J drops 10 bases, leaving 22 bases in between. According to the germline V gene, CDR1 reads MNHEY and CDR2 reads SVGEGT. A word on this clone: It has no known antigen specificity. No much larger clone exists at a distance of one base, and base qualities are not known.

The investigation overall reported the following: The quantity of clinical and demographic metadata differed by source and by participant and was supplied without curation.

Sequenced sample: peripheral blood. Here the chain combines TRBV6-2 or TRBV6-3 and TRBJ1-2; the D segment could be TRBD1, given 6 matching bases. The clonotype was recovered from a man aged 50-60 years who had recovered from COVID-19. The DNA sequence is given as TGTGCCAGCAGTTCCCTAACAGGGACGGCTTCTGACTACACCTTC. The resulting protein is CASSSLTGTASDYTF.